This T cell receptor beta chain was sequenced during a study of blood T cell repertoires in COVID-19. Assay: immunoSEQ multiplex PCR; the TCRdb copy retains only in-frame clones and omits some. The sample lists 300,000 to 400,000 clones, about 93% occurring once. Trimming took off 4 bases at V and 7 bases at J, with 16 bases between the two ends. This CDR3 is 14 amino acids long. From germline, CDR1 is LGHNA and CDR2 YSLEER. The chain employs TRBV4-3 and TRBJ1-2; no clear D. The material sequenced was peripheral blood. The TCR originated in a woman aged 18 to 35 who had recovered from COVID-19. CDR3 nucleotide sequence: TGCGCCAGCAGCCCGGGAGAAGGCCTCGGTGGCTACACCTTC. Its protein is CASSPGEGLGGYTF.